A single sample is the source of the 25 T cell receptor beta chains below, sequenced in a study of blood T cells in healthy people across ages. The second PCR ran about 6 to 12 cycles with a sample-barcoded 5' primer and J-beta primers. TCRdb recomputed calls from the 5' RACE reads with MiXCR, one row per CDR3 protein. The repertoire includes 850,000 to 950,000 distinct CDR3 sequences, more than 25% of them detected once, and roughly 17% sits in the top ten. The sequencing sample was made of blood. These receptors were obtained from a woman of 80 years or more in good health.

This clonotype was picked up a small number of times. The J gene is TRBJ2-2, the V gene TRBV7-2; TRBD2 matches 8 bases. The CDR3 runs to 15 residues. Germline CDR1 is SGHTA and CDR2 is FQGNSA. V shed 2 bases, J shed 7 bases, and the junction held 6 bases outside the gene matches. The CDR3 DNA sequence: TGTGCCAGCAGCTTATCGGGGGGGCCGAACGGGGAGCTGTTTTTT. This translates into CASSLSGGPNGELFF.

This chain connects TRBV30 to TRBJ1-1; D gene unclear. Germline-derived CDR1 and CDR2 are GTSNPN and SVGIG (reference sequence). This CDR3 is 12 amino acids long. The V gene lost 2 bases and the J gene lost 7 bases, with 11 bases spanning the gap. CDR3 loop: CAWSPDGSEAFF. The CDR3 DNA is TGTGCCTGGAGTCCAGACGGCAGTGAAGCTTTCTTT.

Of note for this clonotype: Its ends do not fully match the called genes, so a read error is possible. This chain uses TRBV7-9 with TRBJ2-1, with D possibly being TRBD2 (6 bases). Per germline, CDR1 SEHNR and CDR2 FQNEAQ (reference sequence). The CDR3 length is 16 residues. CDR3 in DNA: TGTGCCAGCTTTCCCCGGGACTTCTCCTCCCACAATGAGCAGTTCTTC. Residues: CASFPRDFSSHNEQFF.

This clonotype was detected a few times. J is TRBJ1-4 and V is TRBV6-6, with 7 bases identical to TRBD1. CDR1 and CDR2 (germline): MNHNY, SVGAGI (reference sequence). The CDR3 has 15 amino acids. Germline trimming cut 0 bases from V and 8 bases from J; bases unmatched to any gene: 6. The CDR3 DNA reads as TGTGCCAGCAGTTACTCTAGGGGGCAAAGGGAAAAACTGTTTTTT. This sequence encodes CASSYSRGQREKLFF.

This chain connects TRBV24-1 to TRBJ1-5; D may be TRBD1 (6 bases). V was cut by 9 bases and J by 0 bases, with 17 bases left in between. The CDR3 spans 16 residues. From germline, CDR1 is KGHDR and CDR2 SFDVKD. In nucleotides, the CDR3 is TGTGCCACCGGAGGGTCAGGGGCGTATAGCAATCAGCCCCAGCATTTT. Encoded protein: CATGGSGAYSNQPQHF.

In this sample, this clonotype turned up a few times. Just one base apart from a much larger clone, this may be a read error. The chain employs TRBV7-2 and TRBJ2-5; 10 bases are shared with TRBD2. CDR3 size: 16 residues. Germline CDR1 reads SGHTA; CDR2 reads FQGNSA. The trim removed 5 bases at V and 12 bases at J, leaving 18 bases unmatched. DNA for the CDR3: TGTGCCAGCAGCCCGCGACTAGCGAGCGGGGGGGCGCCAGAGTACTTC. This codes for CASSPRLASGGAPEYF. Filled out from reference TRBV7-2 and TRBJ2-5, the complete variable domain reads GAGVSQSPSNKVTEKGKDVELRCDPISGHTALYWYRQSLGQGLEFLIYFQGNSAPDKSGLPSDRFSAERTGGSVSTLTIQRTQQEDSAVYLCASSPRLASGGAPEYFGPGTRLLVL.

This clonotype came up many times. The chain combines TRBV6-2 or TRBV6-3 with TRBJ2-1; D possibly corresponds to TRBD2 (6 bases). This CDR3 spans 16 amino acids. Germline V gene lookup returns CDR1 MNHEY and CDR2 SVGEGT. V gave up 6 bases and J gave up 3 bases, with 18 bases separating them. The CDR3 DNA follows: TGTGCCAGCAGACCCACCGGGACTCAAAACTACAATGAGCAGTTCTTC. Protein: CASRPTGTQNYNEQFF.

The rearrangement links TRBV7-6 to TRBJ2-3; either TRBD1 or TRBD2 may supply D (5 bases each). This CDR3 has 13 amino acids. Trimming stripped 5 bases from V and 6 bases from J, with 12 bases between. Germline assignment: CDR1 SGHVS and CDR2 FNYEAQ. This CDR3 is CASSPRDEDTQYF. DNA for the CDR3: TGTGCCAGCAGCCCCAGGGACGAGGATACGCAGTATTTT. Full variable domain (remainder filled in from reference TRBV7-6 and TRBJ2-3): GAGVSQSPRYKVTKRGQDVALRCDPISGHVSLYWYRQALGQGPEFLTYFNYEAQQDKSGLPNDRFSAERPEGSISTLTIQRTEQRDSAMYRCASSPRDEDTQYFGPGTRLTVL.

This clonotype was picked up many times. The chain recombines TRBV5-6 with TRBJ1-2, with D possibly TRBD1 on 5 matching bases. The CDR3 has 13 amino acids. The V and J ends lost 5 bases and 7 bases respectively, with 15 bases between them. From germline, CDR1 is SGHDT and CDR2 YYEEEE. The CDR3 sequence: CASRPGRSGGYTF. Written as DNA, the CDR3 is TGTGCCAGCAGGCCAGGGAGGAGCGGTGGCTACACCTTC.

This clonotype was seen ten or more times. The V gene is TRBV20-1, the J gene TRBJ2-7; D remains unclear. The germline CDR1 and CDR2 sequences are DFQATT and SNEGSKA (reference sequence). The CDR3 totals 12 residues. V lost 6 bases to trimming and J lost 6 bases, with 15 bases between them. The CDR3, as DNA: TGCAGTGCAGGGCCGGGTAAGACCGAGCAGTACTTC. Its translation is CSAGPGKTEQYF.

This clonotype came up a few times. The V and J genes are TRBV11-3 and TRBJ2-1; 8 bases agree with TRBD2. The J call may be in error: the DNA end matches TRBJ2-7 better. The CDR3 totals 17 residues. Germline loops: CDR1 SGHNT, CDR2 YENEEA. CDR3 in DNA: TGTGCCAGCAGTATTGGGGTCGGGGGGGCAAAGTACAATGAGCAGTACTTC. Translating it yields CASSIGVGGAKYNEQYF.

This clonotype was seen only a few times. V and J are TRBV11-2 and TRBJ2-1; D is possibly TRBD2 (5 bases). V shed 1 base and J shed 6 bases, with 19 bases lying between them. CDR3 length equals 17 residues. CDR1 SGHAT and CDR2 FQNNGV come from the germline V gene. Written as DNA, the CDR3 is TGTGCCAGCAGCTTAGGTGTGAGTAATGAGGGATCCAATGAGCAGTTCTTC. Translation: CASSLGVSNEGSNEQFF.

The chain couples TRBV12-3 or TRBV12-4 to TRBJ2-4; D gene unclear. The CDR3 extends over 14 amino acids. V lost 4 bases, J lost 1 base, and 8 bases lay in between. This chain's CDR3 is CASSSSEAKNIQYF. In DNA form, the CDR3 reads TGTGCCAGCAGTTCCTCGGAGGCCAAAAACATTCAGTACTTC.

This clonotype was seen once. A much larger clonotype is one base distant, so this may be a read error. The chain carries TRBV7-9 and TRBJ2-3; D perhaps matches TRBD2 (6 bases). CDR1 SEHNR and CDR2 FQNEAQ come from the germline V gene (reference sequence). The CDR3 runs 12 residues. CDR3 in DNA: TGTGCCGGCAGCTCCCGGGGGTTTAAGCAGTATTTT. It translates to CAGSSRGFKQYF.

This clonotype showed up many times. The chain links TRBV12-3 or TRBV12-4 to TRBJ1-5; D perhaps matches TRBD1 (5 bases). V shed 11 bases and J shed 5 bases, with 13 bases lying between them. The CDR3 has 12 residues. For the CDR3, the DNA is TGTGCCGCGGGGGGGTCCGATCAGCCCCAGCATTTT. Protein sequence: CAAGGSDQPQHF.

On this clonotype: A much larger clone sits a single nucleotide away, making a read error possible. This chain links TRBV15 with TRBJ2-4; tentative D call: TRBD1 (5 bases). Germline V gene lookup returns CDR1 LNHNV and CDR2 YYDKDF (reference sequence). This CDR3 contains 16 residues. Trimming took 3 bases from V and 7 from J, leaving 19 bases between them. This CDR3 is CATSSRHRTRGNIQYF. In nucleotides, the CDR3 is TGTGCCACCAGCAGTCGTCATAGGACAAGGGGCAACATTCAGTACTTC.

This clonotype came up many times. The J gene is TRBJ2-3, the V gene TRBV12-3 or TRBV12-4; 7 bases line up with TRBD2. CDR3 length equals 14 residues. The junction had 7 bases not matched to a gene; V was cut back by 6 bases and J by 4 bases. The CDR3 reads CASRGGSVPDTQYF. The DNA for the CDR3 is TGTGCCAGCAGGGGGGGGTCAGTTCCAGATACGCAGTATTTT.

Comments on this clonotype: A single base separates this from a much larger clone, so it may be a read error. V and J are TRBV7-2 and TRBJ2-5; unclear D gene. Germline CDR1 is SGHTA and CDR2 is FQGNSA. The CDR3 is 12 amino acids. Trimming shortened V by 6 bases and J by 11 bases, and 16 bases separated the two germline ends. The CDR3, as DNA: TGTGCCAGCAGGCAAGGGATCTACGGGCAGTACTTC. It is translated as CASRQGIYGQYF.

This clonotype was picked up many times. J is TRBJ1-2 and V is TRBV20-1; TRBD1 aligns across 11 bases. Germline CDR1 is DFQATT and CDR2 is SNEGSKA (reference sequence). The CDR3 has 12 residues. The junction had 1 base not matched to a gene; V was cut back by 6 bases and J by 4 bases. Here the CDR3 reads CSAGTGGYGYTF. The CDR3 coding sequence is TGCAGTGCAGGGACAGGGGGCTATGGCTACACCTTC.

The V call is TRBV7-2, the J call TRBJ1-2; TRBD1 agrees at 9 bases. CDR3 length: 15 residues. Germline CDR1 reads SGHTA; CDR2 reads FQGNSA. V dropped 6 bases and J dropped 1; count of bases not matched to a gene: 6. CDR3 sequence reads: CASRPTGGFNYGYTF. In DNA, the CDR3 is TGTGCCAGCAGACCCACAGGGGGCTTTAACTATGGCTACACCTTC.

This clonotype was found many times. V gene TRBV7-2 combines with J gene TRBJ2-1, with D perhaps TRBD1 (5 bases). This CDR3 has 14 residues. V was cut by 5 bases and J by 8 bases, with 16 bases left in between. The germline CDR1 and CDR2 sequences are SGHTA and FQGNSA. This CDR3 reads CASSLGAGWDEQFF. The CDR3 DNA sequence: TGTGCCAGCAGCCTTGGGGCAGGGTGGGATGAGCAGTTCTTC.

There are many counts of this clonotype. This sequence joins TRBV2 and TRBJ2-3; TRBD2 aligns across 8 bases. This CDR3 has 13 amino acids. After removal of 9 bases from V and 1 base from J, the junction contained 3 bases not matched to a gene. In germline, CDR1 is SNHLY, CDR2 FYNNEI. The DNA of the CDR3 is TGTGCCAGTAGCGGGGCCCGCACAGATACGCAGTATTTT. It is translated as CASSGARTDTQYF. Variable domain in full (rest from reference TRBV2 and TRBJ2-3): EPEVTQTPSHQVTQMGQEVILRCVPISNHLYFYWYRQILGQKVEFLVSFYNNEISEKSEIFDDQFSVERPDGSNFTLKIRSTKLEDSAMYFCASSGARTDTQYFGPGTRLTVL.

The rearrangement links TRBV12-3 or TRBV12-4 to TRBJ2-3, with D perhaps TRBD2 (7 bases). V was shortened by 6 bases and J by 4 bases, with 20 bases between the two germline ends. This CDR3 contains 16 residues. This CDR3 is CASSISGGARADTQYF. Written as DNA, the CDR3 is TGTGCCAGCAGCATCAGTGGGGGGGCCCGGGCAGATACGCAGTATTTT.

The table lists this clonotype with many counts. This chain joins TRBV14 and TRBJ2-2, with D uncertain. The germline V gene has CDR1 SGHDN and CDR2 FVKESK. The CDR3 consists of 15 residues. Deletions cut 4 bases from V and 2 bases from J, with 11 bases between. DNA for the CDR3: TGTGCCAGCAGCCCCTACGGCCGTAACACCGGGGAGCTGTTTTTT. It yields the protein CASSPYGRNTGELFF.

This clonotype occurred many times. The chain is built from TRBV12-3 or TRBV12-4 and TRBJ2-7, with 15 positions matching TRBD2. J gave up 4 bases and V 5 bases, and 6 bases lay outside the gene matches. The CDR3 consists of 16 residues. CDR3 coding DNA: TGTGCCAGCAGTCGCCGGGGACTAGCGGGGGGTTACGAGCAGTACTTC. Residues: CASSRRGLAGGYEQYF.